One and the same sample provided the 3 T cell receptor beta chains below, sequenced in a study of technical replicates of blood from a few donors. Method: immunoSEQ multiplex PCR; TCRdb's copy keeps in-frame clones and lacks some. This table holds 75,000 to 100,000 clones, about 89% found once. Sequencing was carried out using T cells isolated from PBMCs. The receptor source for this set is a human donor in good health.

This chain uses TRBV5-8 with TRBJ1-5; 8 positions match TRBD1. The CDR3 consists of 15 residues. With V trimmed by 4 bases and J by 4 bases, 7 bases remained unmatched. Germline lookup yields CDR1 SGHTS and CDR2 YDEGEE. The CDR3 DNA reads as TGTGCCAGCAGCCGACCGGGACAGGAGAATCAGCCCCAGCATTTT. Its protein is CASSRPGQENQPQHF.

The chain recombines TRBV28 with TRBJ1-2; perhaps TRBD1 as D (5 bases). This CDR3 is built from 12 residues. Trimming pared 5 bases from V and 8 bases from J, leaving 12 bases between. Looked up from germline, CDR1 is MDHEN and CDR2 is SYDVKM. The CDR3 loop is CASSIPGQGYTF. Written as DNA, the CDR3 is TGTGCCAGCAGTATACCAGGGCAGGGCTACACCTTC.

The chain couples TRBV29-1 to TRBJ2-5; 8 positions agree with TRBD2. The germline V gene has CDR1 SQVTM and CDR2 ANQGSEA. J gave up 5 bases and V 3 bases, and 11 bases lay outside the gene matches. The CDR3 consists of 15 residues. The CDR3 loop reads CSVDVAGIGGETQYF. The CDR3 bases are TGCAGCGTTGACGTAGCGGGGATCGGGGGCGAGACCCAGTACTTC.